The 14 T cell receptor beta chains presented below share a single source sample, sequenced in a study of response to subunit inactivated influenza vaccine. TCRdb fed the RT-PCR reads into MiXCR, producing one record per CDR3 protein. The table has around 570,000 distinct CDR3 sequences, roughly 8.2% seen once; the top ten hold approximately 13%. Source: PBMCs from blood, taken less than 25 months after vaccination. These receptors originate from a man aged 50 to 75 who received an inactivated influenza vaccine.

With regard to this clonotype: With a much larger clone just one base away, this may be a read error. The chain has TRBV18 and TRBJ2-7; the D gene is possibly TRBD2 (5 bases). The CDR3 has 15 residues. Germline-derived CDR1 and CDR2 are KGHSH and LQKENI. Trimming pared 2 bases from V and 6 bases from J, leaving 17 bases between. CDR3 protein: CASSPRAEVQSEQYF. The DNA of the CDR3 is TGTGCCAGCTCACCAAGAGCGGAAGTTCAGTCCGAGCAGTACTTC.

This clonotype was observed at least ten times. The V gene is TRBV6-2 or TRBV6-3, the J gene TRBJ1-5, with 10 bases that match TRBD1. Per germline, CDR1 MNHEY and CDR2 SVGEGT. Trimming took 6 bases from V and 5 from J; bases not matched to a gene: 4. This CDR3 has 14 residues. The CDR3 reads CASSETGGYQPQHF. The CDR3 DNA reads TGTGCCAGCAGCGAGACAGGGGGCTATCAGCCCCAGCATTTT.

V is TRBV6-5 and J is TRBJ1-3; D not certain. Germline loops: CDR1 MNHEY, CDR2 SVGAGI. Trimming pared 2 bases from V and 3 bases from J, leaving 8 bases between. The CDR3 has 14 residues. The CDR3 bases are TGTGCCAGCAGTTACCTAGGAGGTGGAAACACCATATATTTT. Translation: CASSYLGGGNTIYF.

This clonotype was recorded at least ten times. The chain combines TRBV12-3 or TRBV12-4 with TRBJ2-1; D unclear. V was trimmed by 6 bases and J by 5 bases, leaving 8 bases between them. The CDR3 sequence is 12 residues long. DNA of the CDR3: TGTGCCAGCAGGGGGATTAACAATGAGCAGTTCTTC. Its translation is CASRGINNEQFF.

This clonotype was seen ten or more times. The chain uses TRBV5-1 and TRBJ2-7, with 11 bases identical to TRBD2. The germline V gene has CDR1 SGHRS and CDR2 YFSETQ. The CDR3 is 13 amino acids. V shed 3 bases, J shed 9 bases, and the junction held 5 bases outside the gene matches. The CDR3 protein is CASSSSGGSVQYF. The CDR3 coding sequence is TGCGCCAGCAGCTCTAGCGGGGGGTCCGTGCAGTACTTC.

This clonotype was seen ten or more times. This sequence joins TRBV19 and TRBJ2-3, with 9 positions matching TRBD1. J gave up 4 bases and V 3 bases, and 5 bases lay outside the gene matches. The CDR3 covers 15 residues. Germline V gives CDR1 LNHDA, CDR2 SQIVND (reference sequence). CDR3 sequence reads: CASSMTGGGADTQYF. The CDR3 coding sequence is TGTGCCAGTAGTATGACAGGGGGAGGCGCAGATACGCAGTATTTT.

This clonotype was picked up many times. The chain links TRBV11-2 to TRBJ2-5, with 13 nucleotides matching TRBD2. Germline V lookup: CDR1 SGHAT, CDR2 FQNNGV. The CDR3 consists of 15 residues. Germline trimming cut 4 bases from V and 5 bases from J; bases unmatched to any gene: 4. CDR3 amino acids: CASSWTSGGVETQYF. As DNA, the CDR3 is TGTGCCAGCAGCTGGACTAGCGGGGGAGTGGAGACCCAGTACTTC.

This clonotype was seen ten or more times. V and J are TRBV27 and TRBJ1-2, with 8 bases that match TRBD1. The length of the CDR3 is 14 residues. The V segment lost 6 bases and the J segment 7 bases; nucleotides outside the gene matches: 10. From germline, CDR1 is MNHEY and CDR2 SMNVEV (reference sequence). The DNA for the CDR3 is TGTGCCAGCAGCGAGCTCGGACAGGGACGTGGCTACACCTTC. This encodes CASSELGQGRGYTF.

This clonotype was found a few times. The chain couples TRBV12-3 or TRBV12-4 to TRBJ2-4, with D tentatively TRBD1 (5 bases). The CDR3 runs 14 residues. Trimming removed 1 base at V and 5 bases at J, with 9 bases between. In nucleotides, the CDR3 is TGTGCCAGCAGTTTAGGCAGGGCTGAAAACATTCAGTACTTC. Translated: CASSLGRAENIQYF.

The chain uses TRBV7-2 and TRBJ2-1; TRBD2 matches at 8 bases. Trimming at V came to 0 bases and at J to 8 bases, leaving 9 bases not matched to a gene. CDR1 and CDR2 (germline): SGHTA, FQGNSA. The CDR3 consists of 16 residues. The CDR3 region is CASSLAPGLDAYEQFF. In nucleotides, the CDR3 is TGTGCCAGCAGCTTAGCACCGGGACTAGATGCCTATGAGCAGTTCTTC.

In its sample, this clonotype was seen a few times. The J gene is TRBJ2-2, the V gene TRBV20-1; 9 nucleotides line up with TRBD2. The V and J ends lost 5 bases and 5 bases, in that order; junction bases with no gene match: 9. The CDR3 extends over 15 amino acids. CDR1 is DFQATT, CDR2 SNEGSKA, per germline (reference sequence). The CDR3 spells CSAPRLAGTTGELFF. CDR3 coding DNA: TGCAGTGCTCCCCGCCTAGCGGGAACGACCGGGGAGCTGTTTTTT.

This clonotype was detected only once. The gene calls are TRBV7-2 and TRBJ2-2, with D perhaps matching TRBD1 (6 bases). V was clipped by 11 bases and J by 2 bases, with 15 bases between them. This CDR3 has 14 amino acids. The V gene's germline CDR1 is SGHTA and CDR2 FQGNSA. The CDR3 is CARGRRGNTGELFF. The CDR3 DNA sequence: TGTGCCCGCGGACGCAGGGGAAACACCGGGGAGCTGTTTTTT.

This clonotype has at least ten counts. This chain uses TRBV12-3 or TRBV12-4 with TRBJ1-5; D may be TRBD1 (5 bases). The CDR3 has 15 residues. Trimming took off 6 bases at V and 4 bases at J, with 16 bases between the two ends. As DNA, the CDR3 is TGTGCCAGCAGCCTAGCGGGTACAGGAAATCAGCCCCAGCATTTT. Protein: CASSLAGTGNQPQHF.

DNA for the CDR3: TGTGCCAGCAGCCTACTAGCGGGGGCACCCCCACACAATGAGCAGTTCTTC. The encoded protein is CASSLLAGAPPHNEQFF. The chain combines TRBV28 with TRBJ2-1; 11 nucleotides match TRBD2. After removal of 6 bases from V and 5 bases from J, the junction contained 12 bases not matched to a gene. Germline CDR1 and CDR2: MDHEN and SYDVKM. This CDR3 comprises 17 residues.